This TCR beta chain was sequenced during a study of cytomegalovirus exposure and HLA in healthy donors. Study-wide findings and caveats: The study had only CMV serostatus as immune exposure information.

A multiplex PCR was run with 60 Vbeta primers and 13 Jbeta primers. Repertoires were generated with immunoSEQ multiplex PCR, while TCRdb's copy carries only in-frame clones and drops some. The repertoire has some 97,000 clones, 76% of them found once; the top ten carry 3.5% to 4%. Details on this clone: Its antigen remains unidentified.

Germline-derived CDR1 and CDR2 are WSHSY and SAAADI. After removal of 5 bases from V and 6 bases from J, the junction contained 4 bases not matched to a gene. The CDR3 is 13 residues long. These donors, healthy bone marrow donors, were studied. The rearrangement links TRBV10-2 to TRBJ1-1, with 9 bases fitting TRBD1. The sample consisted of PBMCs. The TCR was taken from a woman in her forties or fifties in good health and CMV-seropositive. CDR3 region: CASSTGGEAEAFF. The CDR3 region has the DNA TGCGCCAGCAGTACAGGGGGCGAGGCTGAAGCTTTCTTT.